This TCR beta chain originates from a study of human T cells and chemical hapten exposure (dated by TCRdb to about 2021). About the full investigation: For sensitization, 2% DPC in acetone was applied to a 2 cm by 2 cm area of upper inner arm skin. Blood was sampled from patients pre-sensitization (week 0) and at 2, 6 and about 24 weeks after DPC sensitization. Libraries were combined into a pool for sequencing, and differences in TCR yield between samples came mainly from small differences in library volumes within the pool. Peripheral blood TCR repertoire changes were tracked in vivo in alopecia patients during primary and secondary sensitization to the hapten diphenylcyclopropenone (DPC). The patient cohort, mostly female, included alopecia areata with under or over 50% scalp involvement, alopecia totalis and alopecia universalis. Throughout the study period of roughly 24 weeks, patients also received therapeutic DPC doses to the scalp every week. Patch testing was done on the upper back using Finn chambers containing 0.01% DPC, and results were scored after 6 days according to International Contact Dermatitis Research Group standards. Blood for TCR sequencing was provided by twenty-nine alopecia patients at one to four time points (pre-sensitization, 2, 6 and 24 weeks).

The germline V gene yields ENHRY for CDR1 and SYGVKD for CDR2. CDR3 length: 14 amino acids, cysteine to phenylalanine. Solely the CDR3 DNA is kept, with 42 bases framed from the first base. V loses 4 bases at its end and J loses 4 bases; junction bases beyond the gene matches: 5. Findings and caveats that apply to the study as a whole: Because all patients had alopecia, a presumed autoimmune disease, the immune response of the patients might differ from that of healthy individuals. Significantly more large CDR3 similarity clusters were formed by expanded TCRs than by pre-sensitization or healthy control sets, consistent with antigen-driven responses. The number of TCRs above 1 in 1000 frequency did not change with DPC sensitization; there was no evidence of global repertoire structure alterations. Repeated subsampling changed both the strength of the expansion versus patch-test correlation and the threshold at which that correlation became significant. The number of PT1 expanded TCRs positively correlated with patch test score, significant at thresholds 8, 16 and 32 but not 4.

This clonotype was recorded at least ten times. Its antigen remains undetermined. No quality values exist for individual bases; no much larger clone is one base distant. The method behind the library was RACE. Reads for this sample came from a NextSeq 500. Library preparation attached unique molecular identifiers to individual cDNA molecules for quantitative, reproducible TCR counting. Each blood RNA sample was used to sequence both TCR alpha and TCR beta chains. Under the source paper's analysis protocol: A median of around 96,000 TCRs per sample was observed, with a range of about 20,000 to 690,600. V, J and CDR3 annotation of the TCR reads was carried out using the Decombinator software suite. Every sample was subsampled to the same number of TCRs (28,000) for the PS versus PT1 abundance plots. Expanded TCRs were defined as absent before sensitization and observed at least eight times at the 2-week time point. In-frame beta chains were kept once TCRdb had trimmed the public reads at Q25 with fastp and called clones with MiXCR. Each CDR3 protein appears once, grouped with its most common genes and DNA. It is TCRdb's table, rather than the study itself, that gives the V and J calls and clone size. This sample comprises about 84,000 distinct CDR3 sequences, less than 14% of them detected only once. The top ten constitute approximately 3.7% of the sample.

The time point label here, explained by the study, means: patch test 3, about 24 weeks after DPC sensitization. Taken with the paper, the label for treatment or condition translates to: therapeutic diphenylcyclopropenone sensitization with weekly scalp DPC. Blood at each patch-test visit was drawn before the patch test was applied. Patients were considered eligible if aged 18 to 70, diagnosed with alopecia and deemed suitable for DPC therapy, and patients were excluded if pregnant. Total RNA was extracted from unfractionated whole blood that had been collected in Tempus Blood RNA tubes. The rearrangement combines TRBV10-3 with TRBJ2-5; 8 middle bases align to TRBD2. The source material was whole blood, sampled in connection with sensitization to the hapten diphenylcyclopropenone (DPC). The receptor comes from a woman aged 50 to 60 with alopecia areata. Some clones in this sample may be carry-over from other donors' samples. The CDR3 is CAISGSGSAETQYF. The DNA sequence is given as TGTGCCATCAGTGGGAGCGGGAGTGCAGAGACCCAGTACTTC.